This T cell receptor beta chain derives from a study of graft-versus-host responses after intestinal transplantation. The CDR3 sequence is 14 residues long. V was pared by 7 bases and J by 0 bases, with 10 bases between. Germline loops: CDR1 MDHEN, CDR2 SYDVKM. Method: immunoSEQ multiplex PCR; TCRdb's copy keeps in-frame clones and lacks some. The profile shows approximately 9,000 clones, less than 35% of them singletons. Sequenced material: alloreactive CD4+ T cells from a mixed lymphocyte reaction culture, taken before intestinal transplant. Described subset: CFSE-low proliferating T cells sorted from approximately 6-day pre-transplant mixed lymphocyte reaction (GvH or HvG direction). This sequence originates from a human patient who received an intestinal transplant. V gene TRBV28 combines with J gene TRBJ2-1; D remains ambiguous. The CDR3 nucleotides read TGTGCCAGCACAGGCGGCAGCTCCTACAATGAGCAGTTCTTC. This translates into CASTGGSSYNEQFF.